This T cell receptor (beta chain) originates from a study of blood T cells in healthy people across ages (dated by TCRdb to the mid-2010s). For the wider study: In model experiments, roughly one uniquely barcoded TCR beta cDNA molecule per two T cells was captured by template switching. To track age-related changes in TCR beta repertoire diversity, the study relied on deep sequencing normalized with unique cDNA molecular identifiers. The donors were divided into four age groups: young (average roughly 15 years), middle-aged (about 39), aged (approximately 62) and long-lived (82). To avoid experimental bias, donors of different ages were distributed randomly across sequencing lanes. Using the same blood draw, the study looked at two additional independent replicas of 1 million unique cDNA reads for two donors, one aged 18 to 30 and the other aged 80 or older.

Libraries were built with 5' RACE. Instrument used: Illumina HiSeq 2500. A second roughly 6 to 12 cycle PCR used a sample-barcoded 5' primer and a J-beta primer mix. A unique molecular identifier was introduced onto each TCR beta cDNA molecule by a template-switch 5' adaptor carrying 12 random nucleotides. Each sample yielded at least 2.5 million CDR3-containing paired-end reads. First-strand cDNA was synthesized from all RNA with the Mint cDNA synthesis kit, primed by a TRBC-specific oligonucleotide. After uracil-DNA glycosylase treatment, a first 18-cycle PCR used universal primers M1SS and BC2_uni_R on all cDNA. Per the original workflow: For normalization, 1 million high-quality reads, each with a distinct molecular identifier, were randomly selected from each sample. Instead of being binned into consensus sequences, reads that shared molecular identifiers were thrown out. MiTCR, run with a Q25 quality threshold and the strictest error-elimination algorithm, handled CDR3 identification, clonotype clustering and error correction. A nonparametric unseen species model with Euler transformation was used to estimate a lower bound on total TCR beta diversity. The public reads were quality trimmed at Q25 with fastp and then assembled into clones with MiXCR by TCRdb, keeping productive beta chains. Each entry merges the rows of one CDR3 protein and shows their most common DNA and genes. The V and J calls here are based on TCRdb, not the publication. The sample has around 790,000 distinct CDR3 sequences on record, about 42% of them singletons. Roughly 18% of the sample rests with the top ten.

The roughly 39 donors, aged about 6 to 95 years, were systemically healthy Caucasian individuals from Russia. Each donor gave about 9.2 milliliters of peripheral blood, drawn into EDTA-treated Vacutainer tubes. Ficoll-Paque density-gradient centrifugation was used to isolate PBMCs, with at least 6.5 million obtained per sample. Trizol reagent was used to extract total RNA from PBMCs, with at least 5.5 micrograms per sample. For every donor, an aliquot of PBMCs went through flow cytometry to measure the percentages of naive CD45RAhigh/CD27high T cells. V loses 2 bases at its end and J loses 5 bases; junction bases beyond the gene matches: 11. Including cysteine and phenylalanine, the CDR3 has 16 amino acids. CDR3 DNA is the only sequence kept; it has 48 bases, read in frame from the first base. CDR1 SGHTA and CDR2 FQGTGA are derived from the germline V gene. The paper as a whole reports these results and caveats: A strong correlation was found between observed TCR beta diversity and the percentage of naive T cells measured by flow cytometry. Estimates of total diversity based on one million sequenced T cells were considered lower bounds and underestimates. As age increased, observed TCR beta diversity per million T cells dropped in a roughly linear way, and a significant reduction was already evident by age 40. Because the CMV infection status of the donors was unknown, age-related changes in expanded clonotypes may potentially have been confounded. Compared with the aged group, the long-lived group had more naive CD4+ T cells, fewer expanded clones and increased TCR diversity, suggesting age selection. Bulk unsorted PBMC profiling prevented conclusive comparison of naive and antigen-experienced compartments.

Only a few counts were recorded for this clonotype. It lacks a known antigen. A read error may explain this, as a much larger clone is one base away. The chain employs TRBV7-3 and TRBJ2-7; 8 bases in between match TRBD1. The sequenced sample consisted of blood. The sequence was obtained from a man aged 60 to 69 in good health. In nucleotides, the sequence is TGTGCCAGCAGCTTATCTGCGGGCAGGGGGCAAAACGAGCAGTACTTC. This codes for CASSLSAGRGQNEQYF.